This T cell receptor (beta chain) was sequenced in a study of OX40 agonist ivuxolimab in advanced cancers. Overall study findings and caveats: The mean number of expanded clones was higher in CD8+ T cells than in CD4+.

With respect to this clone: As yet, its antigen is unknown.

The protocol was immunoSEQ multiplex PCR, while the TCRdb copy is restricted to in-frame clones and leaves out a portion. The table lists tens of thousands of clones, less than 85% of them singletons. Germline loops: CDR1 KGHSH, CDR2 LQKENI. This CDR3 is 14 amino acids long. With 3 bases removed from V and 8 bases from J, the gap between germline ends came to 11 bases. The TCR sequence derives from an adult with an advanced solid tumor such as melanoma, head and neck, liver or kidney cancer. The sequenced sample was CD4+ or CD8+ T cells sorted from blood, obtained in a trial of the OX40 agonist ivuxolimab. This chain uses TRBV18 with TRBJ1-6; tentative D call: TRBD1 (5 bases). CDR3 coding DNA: TGTGCCAGCTCACCGGGCAGGGCAGATTCACCCCTCCACTTT. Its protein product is CASSPGRADSPLHF.